The 20 T cell receptor beta chains below all came from one sample that was sequenced in a study of blood T cell repertoires in COVID-19. Clones were read by immunoSEQ multiplex PCR, and TCRdb kept only the in-frame ones, dropping some. The sample holds roughly 200,000 clones; more than 75% are singletons and the top ten take 8.6%. Material: peripheral blood. Receptor source: a woman aged 45-59 years with active or convalescent COVID-19.

The chain joins TRBV5-1 to TRBJ1-1, with 8 bases aligning to TRBD1. Trimming at V came to 3 bases and at J to 4 bases, leaving 2 bases not matched to a gene. The CDR3 covers 13 residues. The V gene's germline CDR1 is SGHRS and CDR2 YFSETQ. The CDR3 sequence: CASSSDRVTEAFF. DNA of the CDR3: TGCGCCAGCAGCTCGGACAGGGTCACTGAAGCTTTCTTT.

CDR3 sequence (DNA): TGTGCCAGCACCCCAGTCAGACAGAACACTGAAGCTTTCTTT. Amino acid sequence: CASTPVRQNTEAFF. The chain is built from TRBV7-8 and TRBJ1-1; D unresolved. CDR1 SGHVS and CDR2 FQNEAQ come from the germline V gene. The CDR3 spans 14 residues. Trimming left V 7 bases short and J 1 base short, with 13 bases between.

This clone was counted many times. This chain links TRBV11-3 with TRBJ2-5; 16 bases map to TRBD2. The V gene end was trimmed by 5 bases and the J gene end by 3 bases; junction bases not matched to a gene: 3. The CDR3 has 16 amino acids. CDR1 is SGHNT and CDR2 is YENEEA in the germline V gene. The CDR3 reads CASSPGTSGGEETQYF. The DNA for the CDR3 is TGTGCCAGCAGCCCGGGGACTAGCGGGGGGGAAGAGACCCAGTACTTC.

The rearrangement joins TRBV7-9 to TRBJ2-3, with D unresolved. Germline CDR1 and CDR2: SEHNR and FQNEAQ (reference sequence). The CDR3 extends over 14 amino acids. The V end was cut by 2 bases, the J end by 1 base, with 7 bases between. In DNA form, the CDR3 reads TGTGCCAGCAGCTTAAGCCGGGGCACAGATACGCAGTATTTT. Translating gives CASSLSRGTDTQYF. Drawing the rest from reference TRBV7-9 and TRBJ2-3, the complete variable domain is DTGVSQNPRHKITKRGQNVTFRCDPISEHNRLYWYRQTLGQGPEFLTYFQNEAQLEKSRLLSDRFSAERPKGSFSTLEIQRTEQGDSAMYLCASSLSRGTDTQYFGPGTRLTVL.

The chain joins TRBV5-5 to TRBJ1-2; D is perhaps TRBD1 (5 bases). There are 15 residues in the CDR3. The V end was cut by 0 bases, the J end by 8 bases, with 17 bases between. Per germline, CDR1 SGHKS and CDR2 YYEKEE (reference sequence). The CDR3: CASSLGYSGGEGYTF. In DNA form, the CDR3 reads TGTGCCAGCAGCTTGGGCTACTCCGGGGGAGAAGGCTACACCTTC.

The CDR3 sequence: CASSSGTSGYNEQFF. The CDR3 bases are TGTGCCAGCAGCTCCGGGACTAGCGGATACAATGAGCAGTTCTTC. The genes are TRBV7-3 and TRBJ2-1; 11 bases agree with TRBD2. Germline V gene data show CDR1 as SGHTA and CDR2 as FQGTGA. The trim removed 4 bases at V and 4 bases at J, leaving 3 bases unmatched. The CDR3 loop spans 15 amino acids.

This sequence joins TRBV9 and TRBJ1-3, with D possibly matching TRBD1 (5 bases). CDR1 is SGDLS and CDR2 is YYNGEE in the germline V gene. The CDR3 is 15 residues long. V dropped 2 bases and J dropped 4 bases, with 13 bases sitting between them. CDR3 region: CASSVGHGGGNTIYF. The CDR3, as DNA: TGTGCCAGCAGCGTGGGGCATGGCGGCGGAAACACCATATATTTT.

There are a few counts of this clone. Here the CDR3 DNA reads TGCGCCAGCAGCCACGGGACAGGGGAGAATAATTCACCCCTCCACTTT. Its protein product is CASSHGTGENNSPLHF. The rearrangement joins TRBV4-3 to TRBJ1-6, with TRBD1 identical over 10 bases. The CDR3 contains 16 residues. Per germline, CDR1 LGHNA and CDR2 YSLEER. J gave up 5 bases and V 3 bases, and 4 bases lay outside the gene matches.

The chain employs TRBV30 and TRBJ2-3; 8 nucleotides agree with TRBD2. The germline V gene encodes CDR1 GTSNPN and CDR2 SVGIG (reference sequence). J gave up 4 bases and V 3 bases, and 6 bases lay outside the gene matches. This CDR3 has 14 residues. CDR3: CAWRKREFADTQYF. CDR3 in DNA: TGTGCCTGGAGGAAGCGGGAGTTTGCAGATACGCAGTATTTT.

The chain carries TRBV18 and TRBJ1-2; no firm D call. V gave up 5 bases and J gave up 3 bases, with 4 bases separating them. Germline-derived CDR1 and CDR2 are KGHSH and LQKENI. This CDR3 is built from 11 residues. CDR3 sequence reads: CASSDYYGYTF. Here the CDR3 DNA reads TGTGCCAGCTCAGACTACTATGGCTACACCTTC.

V is TRBV28 and J is TRBJ1-5; D is uncertain. The CDR3 contains 14 residues. Germline-derived CDR1 and CDR2 are MDHEN and SYDVKM. With 8 bases removed from V and 1 base from J, the gap between germline ends came to 12 bases. The CDR3 is CASQKRSSNQPQHF. CDR3 coding DNA: TGTGCCAGCCAGAAACGTAGCAGCAATCAGCCCCAGCATTTT.

This sequence joins TRBV2 and TRBJ1-5; perhaps TRBD1 as D (5 bases). With 6 bases removed from V and 7 bases from J, the gap between germline ends came to 16 bases. CDR1 SNHLY and CDR2 FYNNEI come from the germline V gene. This CDR3 contains 14 residues. The CDR3: CASRGPQGEQPQHF. The CDR3 DNA sequence: TGTGCCAGCAGGGGCCCCCAGGGCGAACAGCCCCAGCATTTT.

This rearrangement joins TRBV3-1 (or the pseudogene TRBV3-2) to TRBJ2-5, with TRBD1 matching 11 bases. Germline V lookup: CDR1 LGHDT, CDR2 YNNKEL (reference sequence). J gave up 5 bases and V 6 bases, and 8 bases lay outside the gene matches. This CDR3 spans 15 amino acids. CDR3 nucleotide sequence: TGTGCCAGCAGGCGGGACAGGGGGAGTTTTGAGACCCAGTACTTC. Translated: CASRRDRGSFETQYF.

The rearrangement joins TRBV3-1 (or the pseudogene TRBV3-2) to TRBJ1-2, with D possibly being TRBD1 (5 bases). The V gene's germline CDR1 is LGHDT and CDR2 YNNKEL (reference sequence). This CDR3 is 17 amino acids long. The ends were cut back, 1 base at V and 4 bases at J, with 19 bases in the middle. The CDR3 DNA reads TGTGCCAGCAGCCAAGGACGGGGGAGGGGCCAGGTCTATGGCTACACCTTC. This gives the protein CASSQGRGRGQVYGYTF.

The chain couples TRBV14 to TRBJ1-4; 7 bases are a match to TRBD1. This CDR3 comprises 15 residues. V trimming: 4 bases; J trimming: 10 bases; junction bases outside the gene matches: 12. Germline CDR1 SGHDN, CDR2 FVKESK. As DNA, the CDR3 is TGTGCCAGCAGCCGCCGTCAAGGGGGCGCGGGAAAACTGTTTTTT. Protein product: CASSRRQGGAGKLFF.

This clone was counted ten times or more. J is TRBJ1-5 and V is TRBV4-2; TRBD1 is a possible D gene (5 bases). Trimming took off 4 bases at V and 2 bases at J, with 6 bases between the two ends. Germline V gene lookup returns CDR1 LGHNA and CDR2 YNFKEQ. The CDR3 has 13 amino acids. CDR3: CASSRGGNQPQHF. CDR3 sequence (DNA): TGTGCCAGCAGCCGGGGGGGCAATCAGCCCCAGCATTTT.

The gene calls are TRBV19 and TRBJ2-7; 11 nucleotides align to TRBD2. The V gene end was trimmed by 4 bases and the J gene end by 4 bases; junction bases not matched to a gene: 6. Germline V gene lookup returns CDR1 LNHDA and CDR2 SQIVND (reference sequence). This CDR3 is 15 amino acids long. The CDR3 coding sequence is TGTGCCAGTAGTAACATAGCGGGAGGGAATTACGAGCAGTACTTC. Translating it yields CASSNIAGGNYEQYF.

V gene TRBV28 combines with J gene TRBJ1-1; 7 bases agree with TRBD1. Trimming at V came to 6 bases and at J to 1 base, leaving 2 bases not matched to a gene. Germline V lookup: CDR1 MDHEN, CDR2 SYDVKM. The CDR3 consists of 13 residues. The CDR3 DNA reads as TGTGCCAGCAGGTCAGGGGGGAACACTGAAGCTTTCTTT. Its translation is CASRSGGNTEAFF.

The rearrangement uses TRBV24-1 and TRBJ2-1, with TRBD1 as a possible D gene (6 bases). Germline V lookup: CDR1 KGHDR, CDR2 SFDVKD. Trimming cost V 5 bases and J 6 bases, with 19 bases left between them. The CDR3 totals 16 residues. In DNA form, the CDR3 reads TGTGCCACCAGTGGAGGCGCTGCAGGGGATCTCAATGAGCAGTTCTTC. Its translation: CATSGGAAGDLNEQFF.

V usage is TRBV30 and J usage is TRBJ1-2, with 9 bases that match TRBD1. This CDR3 is built from 14 residues. The V segment lost 3 bases and the J segment 7 bases; nucleotides outside the gene matches: 9. The germline V gene encodes CDR1 GTSNPN and CDR2 SVGIG (reference sequence). DNA for the CDR3: TGTGCCTGGAGGAAACAGGGGGCTAACGGTGGCTACACCTTC. Translation gives CAWRKQGANGGYTF.